This record concerns one TCR beta chain sequence. The DNA input per sorted-subset replicate PCR was 200 ng, corresponding to roughly 30,000 T cell genomes. Clones were read by immunoSEQ multiplex PCR, and TCRdb kept only the in-frame ones, dropping some. Of roughly 380,000 clones in the sample, around 96% were seen once. The entry originates in a study of shared clonotypes between healthy human individuals. This CDR3 is 14 amino acids long. Between the trimmed V and J ends, which lost 5 bases and 1 base, there was a span of 11 bases. Germline-derived CDR1 and CDR2 are SGHKS and YYEKEE (reference sequence).

The TCR comes from a young man in good health. Sample: memory CD8+ T cells sorted from blood. Subset denoted: CD45RO+ cells pooled with CCR7-negative TemRA cells. The chain links TRBV5-5 to TRBJ2-3; TRBD2 is a possible D gene (6 bases). For the CDR3, the DNA is TGTGCCAGCAGAGTCCCGGGGGGCACAGATACGCAGTATTTT. Amino acid sequence: CASRVPGGTDTQYF.